This entry concerns a single T cell receptor (beta chain). Its specificity is unknown. The sample comes from a study of Graves' ophthalmopathy and Graves' hyperthyroidism. Study-level findings and limits: As the model predicted ophthalmopathy progression, it achieved a sensitivity of just over 70% and a specificity of 72% to 80%.

Amplification targeted the TCR beta CDR3 regions, with RNA transcripts as the source material. HTBI primers primed a first-round RT-PCR, and a second-round multiplex PCR followed. In TCRdb, the multiplex PCR reads were re-called with MiXCR into one record per CDR3 protein. The table lists about 590,000 distinct CDR3 sequences, just under 40% of them singletons, with about 4.2% in the top ten. The clonotype originates from an adult man with Graves' hyperthyroidism. Sequenced material: peripheral blood or thyroid tissue (not recorded which).

The CDR3: CASRRAGKNTEAFF. CDR3 in DNA: TGTGCCAGCAGGAGGGCGGGAAAGAACACTGAAGCTTTCTTT. J is TRBJ1-1 and V is TRBV27; D remains ambiguous. V was shortened by 6 bases and J by 1 base, with 12 bases between the two germline ends. The CDR3 is 14 residues long. Germline values: CDR1 MNHEY, CDR2 SMNVEV (reference sequence).